This TCR beta chain was found in a study of cytomegalovirus exposure and HLA in healthy donors. Study-wide background: In an early release, HLA-typed donors contributed 77 million or so unique TCR sequences. Caucasian-associated ancestry cluster membership applied to 75% to 85% of approximately 420 genotyped donors. General study findings and limits: There were several of the most significant clusters that appeared linked to common viral pathogens in a later analysis.

The germline gives CDR1 MNHEY, CDR2 SVGAGI. This CDR3 is 14 amino acids long. The ends were cut back, 2 bases at V and 4 bases at J, with 11 bases in the middle. The PCR had 60 Vbeta and 13 Jbeta primers. Profiled with immunoSEQ multiplex PCR; TCRdb holds only in-frame clones, not every one. Among some 99,000 clones listed, less than 70% were seen once. With regard to this clone: Its antigen is undetermined.

The sample comprised PBMCs. J is TRBJ1-1 and V is TRBV6-5; D not certain. The sequence was collected from a woman in her 70s in good health and CMV-seropositive. The CDR3 loop reads CASSYRESGTEAFF. CDR3 DNA sequence: TGTGCCAGCAGTTACCGGGAATCCGGCACTGAAGCTTTCTTT.